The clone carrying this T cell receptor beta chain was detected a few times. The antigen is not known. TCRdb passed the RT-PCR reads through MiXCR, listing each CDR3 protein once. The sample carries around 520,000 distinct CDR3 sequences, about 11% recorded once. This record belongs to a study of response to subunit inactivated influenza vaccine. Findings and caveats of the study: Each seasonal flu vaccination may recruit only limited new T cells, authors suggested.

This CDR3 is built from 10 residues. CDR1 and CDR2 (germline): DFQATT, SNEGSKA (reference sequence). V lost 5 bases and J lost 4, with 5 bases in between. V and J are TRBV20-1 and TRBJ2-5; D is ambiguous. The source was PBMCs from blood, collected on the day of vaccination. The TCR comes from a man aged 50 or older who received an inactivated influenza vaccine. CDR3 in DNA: TGCAGTGCTCTAACAGAGACCCAGTACTTC. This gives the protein CSALTETQYF.